Presented here are 20 T cell receptor beta chains from one specimen sequenced in a study of identical twins. Using its own MiXCR run on the 5' RACE reads, TCRdb lists one record per CDR3 protein. Among approximately 1.8 million distinct CDR3 sequences, roughly 35% were seen once, and the ten largest hold about 0.27%. Sequencing was performed on cord blood. Source of these receptors: a newborn girl in good health.

This clonotype appeared many times. V usage is TRBV28 and J usage is TRBJ2-1; TRBD2 agrees at 8 bases. V gave up 2 bases and J gave up 4 bases; unmatched junction bases: 7. The CDR3 totals 16 residues. Germline assignment: CDR1 MDHEN and CDR2 SYDVKM. The CDR3 protein is CASSLPSSGWYNEQFF. CDR3 nucleotide sequence: TGTGCCAGCAGTTTACCCTCTAGCGGGTGGTACAATGAGCAGTTCTTC.

The V gene is TRBV12-3 or TRBV12-4, the J gene TRBJ1-1; D unresolved. V lost 3 bases, J lost 0 bases, and 5 bases lay in between. The CDR3 is 13 residues long. The CDR3: CASSLIMNTEAFF. In nucleotides, the CDR3 is TGTGCCAGCAGTTTGATTATGAACACTGAAGCTTTCTTT.

On this clonotype: This could be a read error, since a much larger clone is one nucleotide away. V is TRBV28 and J is TRBJ1-5; D might be TRBD1 (5 bases). The CDR3 consists of 11 residues. Germline assignment: CDR1 MDHEN and CDR2 SYDVKM. Trimming removed 7 bases at V and 6 bases at J, with 7 bases between. CDR3 sequence (DNA): TGTGCCAGCACTGGGGGTCAGCCCCAGCATTTT. Translation: CASTGGQPQHF. The whole variable domain, remainder taken from reference TRBV28 and TRBJ1-5, is DVKVTQSSRYLVKRTGEKVFLECVQDMDHENMFWYRQDPGLGLRLIYFSYDVKMKEKGDIPEGYSVSREKKERFSLILESASTNQTSMYLCASTGGQPQHFGDGTRLSIL.

The chain has TRBV12-3 or TRBV12-4 and TRBJ2-1; either TRBD1 or TRBD2 may fit D (5 bases each). The CDR3 loop spans 14 amino acids. V lost 2 bases, J lost 7 bases, and 12 bases lay in between. DNA for the CDR3: TGTGCCAGCAGTTTAAGCGAGGGGCGAAATGAGCAGTTCTTC. This gives the protein CASSLSEGRNEQFF.

This clonotype showed up just a few times. In DNA form, the CDR3 reads TGTGCCAGCAGTTCCCGGCAGGGACCGAACACTGAAGCTTTCTTT. This translates into CASSSRQGPNTEAFF. The chain carries TRBV12-3 or TRBV12-4 and TRBJ1-1, with D possibly being TRBD1 (5 bases). The V end was cut by 4 bases, the J end by 1 base, with 13 bases between. This CDR3 has 15 amino acids.

The V call is TRBV20-1, the J call TRBJ1-2, with 9 bases identical to TRBD1. CDR3 length: 14 residues. Trimming removed 1 base from V and 2 bases from J; junction bases left unmatched: 2. CDR1 and CDR2 (germline): DFQATT, SNEGSKA (reference sequence). CDR3 region: CSARGGTGNYGYTF. The CDR3 nucleotides read TGCAGTGCTAGAGGCGGGACAGGGAACTATGGCTACACCTTC.

A few counts support this clonotype. The rearrangement links TRBV12-3 or TRBV12-4 to TRBJ2-7; 10 nucleotides align to TRBD1. V trimming: 10 bases; J trimming: 5 bases; junction bases outside the gene matches: 5. This CDR3 is built from 12 residues. For the CDR3, the DNA is TGTGCCACCAGACAGGGGGCGGACGAGCAGTACTTC. Amino acids: CATRQGADEQYF.

This clonotype was detected a few times. V usage is TRBV20-1 and J usage is TRBJ2-7, with a weak D call TRBD1 (6 bases). The germline gives CDR1 DFQATT, CDR2 SNEGSKA (reference sequence). The CDR3 sequence is 14 residues long. Deletions cut 1 base from V and 2 bases from J, with 12 bases between. The CDR3: CSARAPRDTYEQYF. CDR3 in DNA: TGCAGTGCTAGAGCCCCTCGGGACACCTACGAGCAGTACTTC.

The sample holds a few counts of this clonotype. The gene calls are TRBV12-3 or TRBV12-4 and TRBJ2-1; 8 bases align to TRBD2. This CDR3 comprises 16 residues. The trim removed 6 bases at V and 3 bases at J, leaving 10 bases unmatched. CDR3 sequence: CASSPRGRGVYNEQFF. CDR3 DNA sequence: TGTGCCAGCAGCCCACGGGGGCGGGGGGTCTACAATGAGCAGTTCTTC.

In its sample, this clonotype was seen a few times. The J gene is TRBJ2-7, the V gene TRBV6-6, with D perhaps TRBD1 (5 bases). V shed 6 bases and J shed 0 bases, with 12 bases lying between them. CDR3 length: 14 residues. Germline-derived CDR1 and CDR2 are MNHNY and SVGAGI (reference sequence). The CDR3 DNA is TGTGCCAGCAGCCCCACAGGTCCCTCCTACGAGCAGTACTTC. As protein: CASSPTGPSYEQYF.

The V and J genes are TRBV2 and TRBJ1-2; no reliable D call. Trimming pared 1 base from V and 4 bases from J, leaving 7 bases between. The CDR3 has 13 residues. The germline V gene has CDR1 SNHLY and CDR2 FYNNEI. CDR3 residues: CASSEDIGYGYTF. CDR3 DNA: TGTGCCAGCAGTGAAGACATAGGCTATGGCTACACCTTC.

Of note for this clonotype: A much larger clone lies a single base off, so this may be a read error. J is TRBJ2-7 and V is TRBV29-1; 7 bases align to TRBD2. Per the germline V gene, CDR1 is SQVTM and CDR2 is ANQGSEA. The V gene end was trimmed by 2 bases and the J gene end by 7 bases; junction bases not matched to a gene: 5. The CDR3 runs to 12 residues. The CDR3 DNA sequence: TGCAGCGTTGAATGGGGGACTAAGGAGCAGTACTTC. It specifies CSVEWGTKEQYF.

The chain links TRBV20-1 to TRBJ2-2; 10 bases line up with TRBD2. This CDR3 comprises 17 residues. In germline, CDR1 is DFQATT, CDR2 SNEGSKA (reference sequence). The trim removed 0 bases at V and 1 base at J, leaving 5 bases unmatched. The CDR3 here is CSARDPRTSGNTGELFF. In nucleotides, the CDR3 is TGCAGTGCTAGAGATCCCCGGACTAGCGGGAACACCGGGGAGCTGTTTTTT.

The chain uses TRBV9 and TRBJ1-1, with TRBD1 as a possible D gene (5 bases). The V gene's germline CDR1 is SGDLS and CDR2 YYNGEE. The CDR3 sequence is 12 residues long. The germline V and J ends were trimmed by 3 bases and 9 bases, with 12 bases remaining between them. CDR3 region: CASSAVRGQAFF. The CDR3 nucleotides read TGTGCCAGCAGCGCAGTGAGGGGCCAAGCTTTCTTT.

CDR3 sequence reads: CSARLAGAKEQFF. The CDR3 region has the DNA TGCAGTGCTAGACTAGCGGGAGCGAAGGAGCAGTTCTTC. V gene TRBV20-1 combines with J gene TRBJ2-1; 10 bases match TRBD2. The germline CDR1 and CDR2 sequences are DFQATT and SNEGSKA (reference sequence). J gave up 10 bases and V 2 bases, and 5 bases lay outside the gene matches. The CDR3 covers 13 residues.

This clonotype was counted only a few times. The rearrangement joins TRBV20-1 to TRBJ1-4; D unclear. Germline V CDR1 and CDR2: DFQATT, SNEGSKA (reference sequence). The CDR3 spans 13 residues. The V and J ends lost 5 bases and 5 bases respectively, with 12 bases between them. CDR3 nucleotide sequence: TGCAGTGCTTGCCGGGAGCCGAATGAAAAACTGTTTTTT. This gives the protein CSACREPNEKLFF.

The chain recombines TRBV5-5 with TRBJ2-1; 8 bases map to TRBD2. The CDR3 runs to 17 residues. After removal of 4 bases from V and 6 bases from J, the junction contained 15 bases not matched to a gene. From germline, CDR1 is SGHKS and CDR2 YYEKEE (reference sequence). CDR3 nucleotides: TGTGCCAGCAGCCCCAGTGAAATACTAGCGGCCGGCAATGAGCAGTTCTTC. It codes for CASSPSEILAAGNEQFF.

In its sample, this clonotype was seen a few times. This chain connects TRBV12-3 or TRBV12-4 to TRBJ2-7; D is ambiguous. The CDR3 extends over 14 amino acids. The V end was cut by 2 bases, the J end by 2 bases, with 10 bases between. The CDR3 DNA reads as TGTGCCAGCAGTTTAACCCGGAGTGCCTACGAGCAGTACTTC. This sequence encodes CASSLTRSAYEQYF.

J is TRBJ2-7 and V is TRBV19, with unresolved D. Germline V gives CDR1 LNHDA, CDR2 SQIVND (reference sequence). This CDR3 region has 13 residues. Between the trimmed V and J ends, which lost 3 bases and 4 bases, there was a span of 10 bases. The CDR3 here is CASSMGPPYEQYF. The CDR3 coding sequence is TGTGCCAGTAGTATGGGTCCCCCTTACGAGCAGTACTTC.

The J gene is TRBJ1-2, the V gene TRBV13; D is uncertain. CDR3 size: 14 residues. Germline V CDR1 and CDR2: PRHDT, FYEKMQ (reference sequence). Trimming cost V 0 bases and J 7 bases, with 12 bases left between them. The CDR3 here is CASSLGGGSIGYTF. Written as DNA, the CDR3 is TGTGCCAGCAGCTTAGGAGGAGGGTCAATTGGCTACACCTTC.